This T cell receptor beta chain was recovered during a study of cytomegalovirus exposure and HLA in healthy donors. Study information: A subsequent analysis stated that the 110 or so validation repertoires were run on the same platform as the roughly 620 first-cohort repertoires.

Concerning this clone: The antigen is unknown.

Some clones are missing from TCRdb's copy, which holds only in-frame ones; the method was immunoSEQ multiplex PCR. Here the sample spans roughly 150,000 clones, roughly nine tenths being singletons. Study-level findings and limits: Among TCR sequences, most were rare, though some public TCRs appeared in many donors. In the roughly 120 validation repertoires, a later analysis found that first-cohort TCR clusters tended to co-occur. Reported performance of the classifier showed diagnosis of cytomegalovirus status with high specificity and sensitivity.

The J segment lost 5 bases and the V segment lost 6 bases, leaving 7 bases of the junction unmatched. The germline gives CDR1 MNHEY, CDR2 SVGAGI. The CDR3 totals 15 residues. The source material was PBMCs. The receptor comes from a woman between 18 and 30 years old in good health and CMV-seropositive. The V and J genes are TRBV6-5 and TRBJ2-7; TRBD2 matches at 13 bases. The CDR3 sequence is CASRLAGGFIDEQYF. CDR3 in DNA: TGTGCCAGCAGACTAGCGGGAGGGTTTATCGACGAGCAGTACTTC.